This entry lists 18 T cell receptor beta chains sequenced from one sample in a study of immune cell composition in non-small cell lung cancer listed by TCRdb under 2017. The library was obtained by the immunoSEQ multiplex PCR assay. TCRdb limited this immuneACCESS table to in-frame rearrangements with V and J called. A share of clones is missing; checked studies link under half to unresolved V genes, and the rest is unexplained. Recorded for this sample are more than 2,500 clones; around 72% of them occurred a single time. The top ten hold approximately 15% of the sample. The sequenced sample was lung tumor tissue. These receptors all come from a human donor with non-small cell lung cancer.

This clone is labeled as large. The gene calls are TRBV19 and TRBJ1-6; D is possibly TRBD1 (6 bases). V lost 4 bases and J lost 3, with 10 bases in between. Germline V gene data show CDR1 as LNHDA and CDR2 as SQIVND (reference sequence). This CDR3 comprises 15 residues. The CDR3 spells CASSTQGIYNSPLHF. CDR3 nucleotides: TGTGCCAGTAGTACACAGGGCATCTATAATTCACCCCTCCACTTT.

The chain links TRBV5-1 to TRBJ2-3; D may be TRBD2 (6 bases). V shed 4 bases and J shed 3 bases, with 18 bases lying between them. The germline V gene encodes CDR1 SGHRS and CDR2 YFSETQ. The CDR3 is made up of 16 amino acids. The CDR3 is CASSTLGDFWTDTQYF. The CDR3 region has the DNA TGCGCCAGCAGCACCCTAGGGGACTTCTGGACAGATACGCAGTATTTT. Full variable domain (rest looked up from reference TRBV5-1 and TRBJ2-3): KAGVTQTPRYLIKTRGQQVTLSCSPISGHRSVSWYQQTPGQGLQFLFEYFSETQRNKGNFPGRFSGRQFSNSRSEMNVSTLELGDSALYLCASSTLGDFWTDTQYFGPGTRLTVL.

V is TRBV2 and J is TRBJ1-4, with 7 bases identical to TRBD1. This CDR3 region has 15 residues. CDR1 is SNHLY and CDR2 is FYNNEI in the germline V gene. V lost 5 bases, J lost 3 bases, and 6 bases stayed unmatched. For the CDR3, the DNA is TGTGCCAGCAGTCCCCATACAGGGGCTAATGAAAAACTGTTTTTT. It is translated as CASSPHTGANEKLFF. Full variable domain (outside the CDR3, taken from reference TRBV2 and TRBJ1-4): EPEVTQTPSHQVTQMGQEVILRCVPISNHLYFYWYRQILGQKVEFLVSFYNNEISEKSEIFDDQFSVERPDGSNFTLKIRSTKLEDSAMYFCASSPHTGANEKLFFGSGTQLSVL.

The CDR3 reads CASSPRGYNEQFF. CDR3 in DNA: TGTGCCAGTAGCCCCCGCGGCTACAATGAGCAGTTCTTC. This chain links TRBV19 with TRBJ2-1; D ambiguous. This CDR3 has 13 amino acids. V dropped 6 bases and J dropped 3 bases, with 9 bases sitting between them. Germline V gives CDR1 LNHDA, CDR2 SQIVND (reference sequence). Combining the CDR3 with reference TRBV19 and TRBJ2-1 gives the whole variable domain DGGITQSPKYLFRKEGQNVTLSCEQNLNHDAMYWYRQDPGQGLRLIYYSQIVNDFQKGDIAEGYSVSREKKESFPLTVTSAQKNPTAFYLCASSPRGYNEQFFGPGTRLTVL.

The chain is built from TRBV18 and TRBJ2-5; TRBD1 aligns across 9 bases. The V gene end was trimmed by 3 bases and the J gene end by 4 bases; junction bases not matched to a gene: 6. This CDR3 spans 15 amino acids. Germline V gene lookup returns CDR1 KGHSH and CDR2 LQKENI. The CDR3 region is CASSPSDRGSETQYF. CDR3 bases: TGTGCCAGCTCACCGTCCGACAGGGGGTCAGAGACCCAGTACTTC.

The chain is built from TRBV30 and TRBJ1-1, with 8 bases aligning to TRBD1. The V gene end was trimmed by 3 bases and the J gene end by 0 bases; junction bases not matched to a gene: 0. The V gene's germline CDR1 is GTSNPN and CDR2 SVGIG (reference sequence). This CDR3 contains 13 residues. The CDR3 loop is CAWSRGLNTEAFF. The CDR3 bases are TGTGCCTGGAGCAGGGGGCTGAACACTGAAGCTTTCTTT.

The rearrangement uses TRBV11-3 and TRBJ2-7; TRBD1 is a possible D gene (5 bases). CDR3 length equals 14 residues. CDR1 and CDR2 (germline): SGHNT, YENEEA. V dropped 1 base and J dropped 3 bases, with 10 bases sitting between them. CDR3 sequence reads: CASSLASGYYEQYF. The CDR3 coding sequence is TGTGCCAGCAGCTTAGCTTCAGGGTACTACGAGCAGTACTTC. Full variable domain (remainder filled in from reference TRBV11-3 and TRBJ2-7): EAGVVQSPRYKIIEKKQPVAFWCNPISGHNTLYWYLQNLGQGPELLIRYENEEAVDDSQLPKDRFSAERLKGVDSTLKIQPAELGDSAVYLCASSLASGYYEQYFGPGTRLTVT.

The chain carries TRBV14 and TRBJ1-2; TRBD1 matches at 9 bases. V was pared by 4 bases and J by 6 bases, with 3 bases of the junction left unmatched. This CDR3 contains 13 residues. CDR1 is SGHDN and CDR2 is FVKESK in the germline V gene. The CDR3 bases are TGTGCCAGCAGCCGGACAGGGGTCCATGGCTACACCTTC. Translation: CASSRTGVHGYTF.

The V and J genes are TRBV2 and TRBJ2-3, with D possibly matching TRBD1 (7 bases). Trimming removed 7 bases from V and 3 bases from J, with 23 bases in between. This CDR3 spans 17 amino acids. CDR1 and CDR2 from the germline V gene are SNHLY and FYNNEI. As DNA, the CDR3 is TGTGCCAGCAACGGTGGGGACTCGACAGGGATTACAGATACGCAGTATTTT. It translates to CASNGGDSTGITDTQYF.

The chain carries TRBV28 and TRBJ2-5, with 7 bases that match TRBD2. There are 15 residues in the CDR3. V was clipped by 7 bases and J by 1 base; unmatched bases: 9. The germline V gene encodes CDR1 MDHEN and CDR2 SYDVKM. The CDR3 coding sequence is TGTGCCAGCACCCTGGGGGGGAGTATCCAAGAGACCCAGTACTTC. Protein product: CASTLGGSIQETQYF.

CDR3 nucleotides: TGTGCCAGCAGCGAAGGGACAGGTCTAACCCAGTACTTC. Translation gives CASSEGTGLTQYF. V is TRBV7-3 and J is TRBJ2-5; TRBD1 matches at 8 bases. Germline loops: CDR1 SGHTA, CDR2 FQGTGA. The junction had 7 bases not matched to a gene; V was cut back by 5 bases and J by 8 bases. This CDR3 spans 13 amino acids.

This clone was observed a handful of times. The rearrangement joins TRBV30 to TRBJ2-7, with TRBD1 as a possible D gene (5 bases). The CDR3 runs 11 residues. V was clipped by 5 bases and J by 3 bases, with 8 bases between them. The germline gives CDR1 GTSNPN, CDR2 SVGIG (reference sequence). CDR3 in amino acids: CAWLQGYEQYF. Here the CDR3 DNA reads TGTGCCTGGCTTCAGGGCTACGAGCAGTACTTC. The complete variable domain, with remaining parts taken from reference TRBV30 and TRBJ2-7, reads SQTIHQWPATLVQPVGSPLSLECTVEGTSNPNLYWYRQAAGRGLQLLFYSVGIGQISSEVPQNLSASRPQDRQFILSSKKLLLSDSGFYLCAWLQGYEQYFGPGTRLTVT.

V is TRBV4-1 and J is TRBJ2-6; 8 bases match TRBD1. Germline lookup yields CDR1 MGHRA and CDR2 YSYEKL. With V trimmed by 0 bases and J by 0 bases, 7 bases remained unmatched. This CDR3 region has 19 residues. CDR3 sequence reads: CASSQDSGQVYSGANVLTF. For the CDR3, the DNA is TGCGCCAGCAGCCAAGATTCGGGACAGGTCTACTCTGGGGCCAACGTCCTGACTTTC.

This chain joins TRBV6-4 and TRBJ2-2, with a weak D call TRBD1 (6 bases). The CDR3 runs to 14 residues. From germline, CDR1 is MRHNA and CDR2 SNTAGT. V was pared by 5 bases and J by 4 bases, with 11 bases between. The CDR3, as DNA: TGTGCCAGCAGTTTCGGGACATTCACCGGGGAGCTGTTTTTT. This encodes CASSFGTFTGELFF.

The CDR3 region is CAWSGEVGDFQYNEQFF. The CDR3 bases are TGTGCCTGGAGTGGGGAGGTGGGGGACTTCCAATACAATGAGCAGTTCTTC. The chain joins TRBV30 to TRBJ2-1; D possibly corresponds to TRBD2 (6 bases). The CDR3 length is 17 residues. Looked up from germline, CDR1 is GTSNPN and CDR2 is SVGIG (reference sequence). V shed 1 base and J shed 4 bases, with 20 bases lying between them.

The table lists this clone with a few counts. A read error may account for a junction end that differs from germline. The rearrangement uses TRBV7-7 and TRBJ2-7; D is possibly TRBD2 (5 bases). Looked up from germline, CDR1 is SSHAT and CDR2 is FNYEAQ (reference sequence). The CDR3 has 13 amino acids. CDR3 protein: CASSFDRDYEQYF. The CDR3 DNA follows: TGTGCTAGCAGCTTCGACCGGGATTACGAGCAGTACTTC.

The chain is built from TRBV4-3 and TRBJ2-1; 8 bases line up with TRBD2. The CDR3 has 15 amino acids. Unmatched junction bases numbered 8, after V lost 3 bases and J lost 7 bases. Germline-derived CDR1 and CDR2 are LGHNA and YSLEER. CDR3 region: CASSQVGRATNEQFF. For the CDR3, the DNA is TGCGCCAGCAGCCAGGTCGGGAGGGCCACGAATGAGCAGTTCTTC.

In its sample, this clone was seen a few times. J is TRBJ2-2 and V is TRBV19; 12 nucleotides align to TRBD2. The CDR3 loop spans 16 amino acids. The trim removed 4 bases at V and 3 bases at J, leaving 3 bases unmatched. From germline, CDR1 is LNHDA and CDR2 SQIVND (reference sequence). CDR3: CASSKTSGGYTGELFF. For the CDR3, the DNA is TGTGCCAGTAGTAAGACTAGCGGGGGTTACACCGGGGAGCTGTTTTTT.